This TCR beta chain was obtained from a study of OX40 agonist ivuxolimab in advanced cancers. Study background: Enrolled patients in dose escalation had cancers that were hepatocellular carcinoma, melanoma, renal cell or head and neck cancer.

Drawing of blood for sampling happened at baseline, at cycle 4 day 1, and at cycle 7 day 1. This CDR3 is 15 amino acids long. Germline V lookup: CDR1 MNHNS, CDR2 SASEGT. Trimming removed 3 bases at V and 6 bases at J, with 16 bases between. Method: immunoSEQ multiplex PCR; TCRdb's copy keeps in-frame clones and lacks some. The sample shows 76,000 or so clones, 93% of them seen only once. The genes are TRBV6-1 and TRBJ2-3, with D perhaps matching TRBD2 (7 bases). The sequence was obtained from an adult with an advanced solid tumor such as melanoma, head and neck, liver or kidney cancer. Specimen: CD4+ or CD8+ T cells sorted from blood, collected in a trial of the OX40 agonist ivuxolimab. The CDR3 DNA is TGTGCCAGCAGTGACTGGGGGCTGGGGGGGGATACGCAGTATTTT. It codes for CASSDWGLGGDTQYF.